This T cell receptor (beta chain) was obtained from a study of blood T cells in healthy people across ages. Germline CDR1 SGHTA, CDR2 FQGNSA. With 2 bases removed from V and 6 bases from J, the gap between germline ends came to 7 bases. CDR3 size: 13 residues. Then a second PCR, running roughly 7 to 11 cycles, was carried out with a sample-barcoded 5' primer and a J-beta primer mix. TCRdb recomputed calls from the 5' RACE reads with MiXCR, one row per CDR3 protein. The sample holds 600,000 to 900,000 distinct CDR3 sequences; about a quarter are singletons and the top ten take approximately 2.9%. The sample also formed part of further work on T cells of mothers and their children. As that report states: A second PCR was performed with the M1S primer. This primer added sample barcodes and 2-4 random nucleotides.

This chain uses TRBV7-2 with TRBJ1-4; D not certain. Source material: blood. The clonotype originates from a boy between 10 and 17 years old in good health. As DNA, the CDR3 is TGTGCCAGCAGCTTAAGCCTCCATGAAAAACTGTTTTTT. It encodes CASSLSLHEKLFF.